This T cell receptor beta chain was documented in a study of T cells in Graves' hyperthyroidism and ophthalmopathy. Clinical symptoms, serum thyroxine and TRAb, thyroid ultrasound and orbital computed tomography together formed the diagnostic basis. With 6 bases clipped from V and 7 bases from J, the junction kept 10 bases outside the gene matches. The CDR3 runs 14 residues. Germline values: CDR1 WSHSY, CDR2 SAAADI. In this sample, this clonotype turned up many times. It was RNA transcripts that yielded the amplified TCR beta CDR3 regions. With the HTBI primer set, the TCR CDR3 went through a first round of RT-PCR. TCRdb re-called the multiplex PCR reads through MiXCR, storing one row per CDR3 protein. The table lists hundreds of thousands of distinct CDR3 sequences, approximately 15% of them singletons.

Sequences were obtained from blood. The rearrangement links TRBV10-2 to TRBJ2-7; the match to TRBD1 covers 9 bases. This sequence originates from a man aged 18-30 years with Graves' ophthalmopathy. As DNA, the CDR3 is TGCGCCAGCAGGGACAGGGGAACTACGGGAGAGCAGTACTTC. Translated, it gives CASRDRGTTGEQYF.